Presented here are 31 T cell receptor beta chains from one specimen sequenced in a study of patients and donors after allogeneic stem cell transplantation (dated by TCRdb to about 2020). The library was made by RT-PCR. Sequenced using a NextSeq 550. TCRdb ran its own pipeline on the public reads, namely fastp trimming at Q25 and MiXCR clone calling, and kept in-frame beta chains. Every entry covers one CDR3 protein and lists the most common genes and DNA from its rows. Recorded for this sample are about a million distinct CDR3 sequences; around 17% of them occurred a single time. The ten largest clones add up to 5% to 6.5% of the sample. The sample consisted of blood, either unsorted or a sorted T cell fraction (not recorded which). Receptor source: a human donor who was either an allogeneic HSCT recipient or a stem cell or donor lymphocyte infusion donor (not recorded which). It is not recorded whose cells these are; they may come from a transplant donor.

The genes are TRBV18 and TRBJ2-2; 10 nucleotides agree with TRBD2. The CDR3 has 17 amino acids. Germline V gives CDR1 KGHSH, CDR2 LQKENI. V gave up 5 bases and J gave up 0 bases; unmatched junction bases: 6. The CDR3 region has the DNA TGTGCCAGCTCATCTAGGACTAGCGGACCGAACACCGGGGAGCTGTTTTTT. Its translation is CASSSRTSGPNTGELFF. Looking up the rest from reference TRBV18 and TRBJ2-2 gives the full variable domain: NAGVMQNPRHLVRRRGQEARLRCSPMKGHSHVYWYRQLPEEGLKFMVYLQKENIIDESGMPKERFSAEFPKEGPSILRIQQVVRGDSAAYFCASSSRTSGPNTGELFFGEGSRLTVL.

This clonotype was recorded a few times. V is TRBV2 and J is TRBJ1-5; D is perhaps TRBD1 (5 bases). Trimming stripped 3 bases from V and 3 bases from J, with 9 bases between. The CDR3 is 14 amino acids. Germline lookup yields CDR1 SNHLY and CDR2 FYNNEI. CDR3 in amino acids: CASSDRVVNQPQHF. CDR3 nucleotide sequence: TGTGCCAGCAGTGACAGGGTTGTCAATCAGCCCCAGCATTTT.

The rearrangement uses TRBV28 and TRBJ2-7, with 9 bases fitting TRBD1. Unmatched junction bases numbered 12, after V lost 6 bases and J lost 6 bases. CDR3 size: 15 residues. The V gene's germline CDR1 is MDHEN and CDR2 SYDVKM. The CDR3 region is CASSPRTGALTEQYF. The CDR3 DNA follows: TGTGCCAGCAGCCCACGGACAGGGGCTTTGACCGAGCAGTACTTC.

In this sample, this clonotype turned up a few times. This chain uses TRBV6-2 or TRBV6-3 with TRBJ1-5; TRBD1 aligns across 8 bases. The CDR3 spans 15 residues. Germline lookup yields CDR1 MNHEY and CDR2 SVGEGT. The trim removed 6 bases at V and 4 bases at J, leaving 8 bases unmatched. The CDR3 sequence: CASRSDRGGNQPQHF. The CDR3 DNA is TGTGCCAGCAGATCTGACAGGGGAGGGAATCAGCCCCAGCATTTT.

The genes are TRBV20-1 and TRBJ1-1, with 11 positions matching TRBD1. Germline V lookup: CDR1 DFQATT, CDR2 SNEGSKA (reference sequence). This CDR3 comprises 14 residues. CDR3 nucleotide sequence: TGCAGGCCAAGGGGACAGGGGGTCTTGGCTGAAGCTTTCTTT. This translates into CRPRGQGVLAEAFF.

This chain joins TRBV20-1 and TRBJ2-3, with TRBD2 matching over 9 bases. This CDR3 has 16 amino acids. V lost 0 bases and J lost 4; bases outside the gene matches: 8. Looked up from germline, CDR1 is DFQATT and CDR2 is SNEGSKA (reference sequence). The CDR3 here is CSARERLAADADTQYF. CDR3 in DNA: TGCAGTGCTAGAGAGCGACTAGCGGCAGACGCAGATACGCAGTATTTT.

The V call is TRBV11-2, the J call TRBJ2-3, with 7 bases fitting TRBD1. Germline V gives CDR1 SGHAT, CDR2 FQNNGV. The trim removed 7 bases at V and 2 bases at J, leaving 9 bases unmatched. This CDR3 has 15 amino acids. CDR3 amino acids: CASTQEGAITDTQYF. The DNA of the CDR3 is TGTGCCAGCACCCAAGAGGGGGCGATCACAGATACGCAGTATTTT.

The J gene is TRBJ2-7, the V gene TRBV29-1; 10 bases map to TRBD1. Germline V gene sequence: CDR1 SQVTM, CDR2 ANQGSEA. CDR3 size: 15 residues. Losses at the gene ends were 6 bases for V and 1 base for J; bases not matched to a gene: 9. CDR3 sequence reads: CSVVPGQGPSYEQYF. The CDR3 DNA is TGCAGCGTCGTCCCGGGACAGGGGCCATCCTACGAGCAGTACTTC.

The V and J genes are TRBV4-1 and TRBJ2-3; the D is unclear. The CDR3 covers 14 residues. Trimming took off 7 bases at V and 2 bases at J, with 13 bases between the two ends. CDR1 is MGHRA and CDR2 is YSYEKL in the germline V gene. The CDR3: CASNSDGYTDTQYF. CDR3 DNA: TGCGCCAGCAACTCTGACGGATACACAGATACGCAGTATTTT.

This clonotype was counted a few times. The chain is built from TRBV6-1 and TRBJ2-5; perhaps TRBD2 as D (6 bases). CDR3 length: 13 residues. Germline CDR1 reads MNHNS; CDR2 reads SASEGT. Trimming cost V 8 bases and J 4 bases, with 14 bases left between them. CDR3 loop: CASGRWGGETQYF. The DNA of the CDR3 is TGTGCCAGCGGGAGATGGGGAGGAGAGACCCAGTACTTC.

This sequence joins TRBV11-1 and TRBJ2-1; 10 nucleotides align to TRBD2. Per the germline V gene, CDR1 is SGHAT and CDR2 is FQDESV (reference sequence). Unmatched junction bases numbered 10, after V lost 4 bases and J lost 1 base. The CDR3 length is 18 residues. The CDR3 DNA follows: TGTGCCAGCAGCTCCCCCGTTAGTAGCGGGGGGTCCTACAATGAGCAGTTCTTC. Amino acid sequence: CASSSPVSSGGSYNEQFF. The whole variable domain, filled in from reference TRBV11-1 and TRBJ2-1, reads EAEVAQSPRYKITEKSQAVAFWCDPISGHATLYWYRQILGQGPELLVQFQDESVVDDSQLPKDRFSAERLKGVDSTLKIQPAELGDSAMYLCASSSPVSSGGSYNEQFFGPGTRLTVL.

The chain employs TRBV20-1 and TRBJ2-3; 8 bases line up with TRBD1. This CDR3 comprises 11 residues. The J segment lost 10 bases and the V segment lost 2 bases, leaving 2 bases of the junction unmatched. The germline V gene has CDR1 DFQATT and CDR2 SNEGSKA (reference sequence). DNA of the CDR3: TGCAGTGCTAGAACGACAGGGGCGCAGTATTTT. Encoded protein: CSARTTGAQYF.

V gene TRBV6-5 combines with J gene TRBJ2-1; no clear D. Germline V gene sequence: CDR1 MNHEY, CDR2 SVGAGI. V lost 4 bases to trimming and J lost 9 bases, with 16 bases between them. CDR3 length: 14 residues. CDR3 protein: CASSSPKPLGEQFF. The CDR3 DNA reads as TGTGCCAGCAGTTCACCCAAACCGTTGGGTGAGCAGTTCTTC.

The DNA for the CDR3 is TGTGCCAGCAGCTTGGGTATCCACGAGCAGTACTTC. Its protein is CASSLGIHEQYF. V is TRBV7-8 and J is TRBJ2-7; no clear D. The V end was cut by 3 bases, the J end by 5 bases, with 8 bases between. The CDR3 totals 12 residues. Germline values: CDR1 SGHVS, CDR2 FQNEAQ.

This rearrangement joins TRBV11-2 to TRBJ2-1; 10 bases fit TRBD2. The CDR3 has 19 amino acids. The germline CDR1 and CDR2 sequences are SGHAT and FQNNGV. Germline trimming cut 0 bases from V and 3 bases from J; bases unmatched to any gene: 11. CDR3 sequence reads: CASSLEFGLAGVNYNEQFF. The CDR3, as DNA: TGTGCCAGCAGCTTAGAATTCGGGCTAGCGGGAGTAAACTACAATGAGCAGTTCTTC.

The chain carries TRBV7-3 and TRBJ2-3; 8 positions match TRBD1. This CDR3 region has 16 residues. V lost 0 bases to trimming and J lost 3 bases; unmatched junction nucleotides: 5. Looked up from germline, CDR1 is SGHTA and CDR2 is FQGTGA. The CDR3 DNA follows: TGTGCCAGCAGCTTAACCGGCAGGGGGCAGACAGATACGCAGTATTTT. Protein product: CASSLTGRGQTDTQYF. Complete variable domain (other parts from reference TRBV7-3 and TRBJ2-3): GAGVSQTPSNKVTEKGKYVELRCDPISGHTALYWYRQSLGQGPEFLIYFQGTGAADDSGLPNDRFFAVRPEGSVSTLKIQRTERGDSAVYLCASSLTGRGQTDTQYFGPGTRLTVL.

The gene calls are TRBV5-4 and TRBJ1-1, with D tentatively TRBD1 (6 bases). Trimming took 3 bases from V and 1 from J, leaving 16 bases between them. The CDR3 length is 16 residues. CDR1 SGHNT and CDR2 YYREEE come from the germline V gene (reference sequence). The CDR3 DNA is TGTGCCAGCAGCTCATCTCCAGGGGTGAGGAACACTGAAGCTTTCTTT. This gives the protein CASSSSPGVRNTEAFF.

As for this clonotype: At one boundary the junction diverges from the germline segment, which might be a read error. The rearrangement uses TRBV12-3 or TRBV12-4 and TRBJ2-3; 9 bases align to TRBD2. There are 17 residues in the CDR3. The CDR3 sequence is CAISSALAGSGTDTQYF. DNA for the CDR3: TGTGCCATCAGTTCGGCCCTAGCGGGGAGTGGCACAGATACGCAGTATTTT.

The genes are TRBV20-1 and TRBJ2-2; 8 nucleotides match TRBD2. J was trimmed by 6 bases and V by 3 bases; bases with no gene match: 3. CDR1 is DFQATT and CDR2 is SNEGSKA in the germline V gene (reference sequence). The CDR3 runs to 13 residues. CDR3 region: CSASGRASGELFF. The CDR3 bases are TGCAGTGCTAGCGGGAGGGCCTCCGGGGAGCTGTTTTTT.

This clonotype was found a few times. The chain couples TRBV5-1 to TRBJ2-3; D is possibly TRBD1 (6 bases). CDR1 and CDR2 from the germline V gene are SGHRS and YFSETQ. The CDR3 runs to 17 residues. Trimming took 0 bases from V and 0 from J, leaving 14 bases between them. This chain's CDR3 is CASSLGARGSSTDTQYF. As DNA, the CDR3 is TGCGCCAGCAGCTTGGGGGCCAGGGGCTCTAGCACAGATACGCAGTATTTT.

The rearrangement links TRBV20-1 to TRBJ1-2; 7 nucleotides line up with TRBD1. V trimming: 3 bases; J trimming: 5 bases; junction bases outside the gene matches: 12. This CDR3 comprises 15 residues. CDR1 and CDR2 (germline): DFQATT, SNEGSKA (reference sequence). CDR3 loop: CSARGDRVKTYGYTF. The DNA for the CDR3 is TGCAGTGCTAGGGGGGACAGAGTTAAAACTTATGGCTACACCTTC.

The chain has TRBV7-9 and TRBJ2-7; no reliable D call. Trimming left V 3 bases short and J 2 bases short, with 14 bases between. This CDR3 spans 15 amino acids. The V gene's germline CDR1 is SEHNR and CDR2 FQNEAQ (reference sequence). The CDR3: CASSFISLDPYEQYF. In DNA form, the CDR3 reads TGTGCCAGCAGCTTTATCTCCCTGGACCCCTACGAGCAGTACTTC.

This clonotype was detected ten times or more. The chain uses TRBV12-3 or TRBV12-4 and TRBJ1-1; no clear D gene. The CDR3 runs to 13 residues. V was shortened by 1 base and J by 4 bases, with 7 bases between the two germline ends. Here the CDR3 DNA reads TGTGCCAGCAGTTTAGGTCAGGTCACTGAAGCTTTCTTT. Translating it yields CASSLGQVTEAFF.

This clonotype was recorded at least ten times. The chain employs TRBV12-3 or TRBV12-4 and TRBJ1-5; 9 nucleotides align to TRBD1. This CDR3 comprises 20 residues. V lost 6 bases, J lost 1 base, and 19 bases stayed unmatched. Here the CDR3 DNA reads TGTGCCAGCAGCTTTAGTCGGGACAGGGTCGTGGCGGTAAGCAATCAGCCCCAGCATTTT. Protein product: CASSFSRDRVVAVSNQPQHF.

Only a few counts were recorded for this clonotype. The CDR3 reads CASSQGIQSYEQYF. The CDR3 nucleotides read TGTGCCAGCAGCCAAGGAATCCAATCCTACGAGCAGTACTTC. The chain is built from TRBV4-2 and TRBJ2-7, with D hard to call. Trimming cost V 1 base and J 1 base, with 8 bases left between them. Germline CDR1 is LGHNA and CDR2 is YNFKEQ. This CDR3 region has 14 residues.

This clonotype was detected a few times. This sequence may be a read error, since a much larger clone differs from it by one base. The chain is built from TRBV2 and TRBJ2-7; 11 nucleotides align to TRBD2. CDR3 length: 13 residues. The germline CDR1 and CDR2 sequences are SNHLY and FYNNEI. V trimming: 7 bases; J trimming: 2 bases; junction bases outside the gene matches: 1. The CDR3: CASMTSGTYEQYF. The CDR3 nucleotides are TGTGCCAGCATGACTAGCGGGACCTACGAGCAGTACTTC.

The chain links TRBV3-1 to TRBJ2-1; D remains unclear. V lost 0 bases and J 9 bases, leaving 12 bases between the germline ends. Germline assignment: CDR1 LGHDT and CDR2 YNNKEL (reference sequence). This CDR3 is 14 amino acids long. The chain's CDR3 is CASSQDFIGSEQFF. The CDR3 region has the DNA TGTGCCAGCAGCCAAGATTTTATCGGGTCTGAGCAGTTCTTC.

This clonotype has a handful of counts. The chain links TRBV10-3 to TRBJ2-7; D ambiguous. Looked up from germline, CDR1 is ENHRY and CDR2 is SYGVKD. This CDR3 has 11 amino acids. V shed 4 bases and J shed 2 bases, with 3 bases lying between them. The CDR3 sequence: CAISGTYEQYF. The CDR3 region has the DNA TGTGCCATCAGTGGAACCTACGAGCAGTACTTC.

This clonotype has just a few counts. The chain carries TRBV15 and TRBJ1-2, with D unresolved. V lost 0 bases and J lost 3, with 14 bases in between. The CDR3 is 16 amino acids. In germline, CDR1 is LNHNV, CDR2 YYDKDF (reference sequence). The CDR3 bases are TGTGCCACCAGCAGAGATCCCGGCCGGACCCACTATGGCTACACCTTC. It specifies CATSRDPGRTHYGYTF.

This rearrangement joins TRBV20-1 to TRBJ1-6; 7 positions agree with TRBD1. The CDR3 contains 13 residues. V shed 6 bases, J shed 13 bases, and the junction held 12 bases outside the gene matches. Germline V CDR1 and CDR2: DFQATT, SNEGSKA (reference sequence). CDR3 in amino acids: CSARLGQVFPLHF. The DNA for the CDR3 is TGCAGTGCCCGACTTGGACAGGTATTCCCCCTCCACTTT.

The chain carries TRBV14 and TRBJ1-5; TRBD1 might be the D (6 bases). Germline V CDR1 and CDR2: SGHDN, FVKESK. Deletions cut 2 bases from V and 7 bases from J, with 9 bases between. This CDR3 region has 13 residues. CDR3 sequence: CASSQSGDQPQHF. The CDR3 DNA sequence: TGTGCCAGCAGCCAATCAGGGGACCAGCCCCAGCATTTT.